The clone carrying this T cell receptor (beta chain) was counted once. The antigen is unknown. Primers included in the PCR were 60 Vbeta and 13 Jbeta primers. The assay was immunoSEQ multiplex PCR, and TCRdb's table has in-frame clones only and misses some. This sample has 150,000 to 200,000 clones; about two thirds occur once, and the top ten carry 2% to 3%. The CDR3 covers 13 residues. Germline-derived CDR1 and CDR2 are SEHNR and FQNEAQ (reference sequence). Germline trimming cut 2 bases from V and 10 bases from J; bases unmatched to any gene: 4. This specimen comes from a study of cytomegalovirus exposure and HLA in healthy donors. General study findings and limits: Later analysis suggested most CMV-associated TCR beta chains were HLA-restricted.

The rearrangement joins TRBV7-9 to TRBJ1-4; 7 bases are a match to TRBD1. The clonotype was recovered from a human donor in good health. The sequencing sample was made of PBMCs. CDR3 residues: CASSLRDSTKLFF. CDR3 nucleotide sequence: TGTGCCAGCAGCTTAAGGGACAGTACAAAACTGTTTTTT.